What follows are 10 T cell receptor beta chains derived from one specimen sequenced in a study of graft-versus-host responses after intestinal transplantation. TCRdb keeps only in-frame clones here, not all; method: immunoSEQ multiplex PCR. The sample has about 82,000 clones, under 95% seen once. These TCRs are of unknown antigen specificity. The sequencing here drew on unstimulated CD4+ T cells sorted from spleen or lymph node cells, taken before transplant. The source of these receptors is a human donor who was the organ donor for an intestinal transplant.

This clone is a singleton in its sample. The chain couples TRBV19 to TRBJ1-5; 8 bases are shared with TRBD1. V gave up 7 bases and J gave up 6 bases; unmatched junction bases: 5. CDR1 and CDR2 (germline): LNHDA, SQIVND (reference sequence). The CDR3 runs 13 residues. In nucleotides, the CDR3 is TGTGCCAGTAAGCGACAGGGGCTTCAGCCCCAGCATTTT. Translation: CASKRQGLQPQHF.

This clone was seen just once. One end of the junction fails to match germline, which may point to a read error. CDR3 loop: CASSSVDRTKIGF. CDR3 DNA sequence: TGTGCCAGCAGTTCGGTGGACAGGACGAAAATCGGGTTC. This chain uses TRBV28 with TRBJ2-7; 7 positions match TRBD1. The CDR3 is made up of 13 amino acids. Per the germline V gene, CDR1 is MDHEN and CDR2 is SYDVKM.

This chain uses TRBV28 with TRBJ2-7; the D gene is possibly TRBD1 (5 bases). V gave up 6 bases and J gave up 2 bases, with 8 bases separating them. This CDR3 has 12 amino acids. CDR1 is MDHEN, CDR2 SYDVKM, per germline. CDR3 in DNA: TGTGCCAGCAGAACAGGAACCTACGAGCAGTACTTC. Protein: CASRTGTYEQYF.

The chain joins TRBV7-3 to TRBJ2-1, with 7 nucleotides matching TRBD2. The CDR3 has 13 residues. V lost 5 bases, J lost 13 bases, and 11 bases stayed unmatched. Germline CDR1 is SGHTA and CDR2 is FQGTGA. CDR3 residues: CASSPGDWGGQFF. Written as DNA, the CDR3 is TGTGCCAGCAGCCCCGGAGATTGGGGGGGACAGTTCTTC. Complete variable domain (other parts from reference TRBV7-3 and TRBJ2-1): GAGVSQTPSNKVTEKGKYVELRCDPISGHTALYWYRQSLGQGPEFLIYFQGTGAADDSGLPNDRFFAVRPEGSVSTLKIQRTERGDSAVYLCASSPGDWGGQFFGPGTRLTVL.

This CDR3 reads CASSLQGVGYEQYF. CDR3 nucleotides: TGTGCCAGTAGCCTACAGGGAGTCGGCTACGAGCAGTACTTC. The rearrangement uses TRBV19 and TRBJ2-7; possibly TRBD1 for D (6 bases). Trimming left V 6 bases short and J 3 bases short, with 15 bases between. The CDR3 has 14 amino acids. Germline V gene data show CDR1 as LNHDA and CDR2 as SQIVND (reference sequence).

The V gene is TRBV4-1, the J gene TRBJ2-1, with D tentatively TRBD1 (5 bases). V was pared by 0 bases and J by 10 bases, with 13 bases between. The CDR3 sequence is 14 residues long. The germline V gene encodes CDR1 MGHRA and CDR2 YSYEKL. CDR3 sequence (DNA): TGCGCCAGCAGCCAAGATCCCGCATGGGGCGAGCAGTTCTTC. Its protein product is CASSQDPAWGEQFF.

The chain couples TRBV19 to TRBJ2-3, with D unclear. The germline V and J ends were trimmed by 4 bases and 0 bases, with 11 bases remaining between them. Germline CDR1 reads LNHDA; CDR2 reads SQIVND (reference sequence). This CDR3 is built from 15 residues. The CDR3 spells CASSTSNPSTDTQYF. DNA for the CDR3: TGTGCCAGTAGTACCTCTAACCCTAGCACAGATACGCAGTATTTT. Full variable domain (remainder filled in from reference TRBV19 and TRBJ2-3): DGGITQSPKYLFRKEGQNVTLSCEQNLNHDAMYWYRQDPGQGLRLIYYSQIVNDFQKGDIAEGYSVSREKKESFPLTVTSAQKNPTAFYLCASSTSNPSTDTQYFGPGTRLTVL.

CDR3 sequence (DNA): TGTGCCATCAGAGGACAGGGGGCAGAGCAGCCCCAGCATTTT. Its translation: CAIRGQGAEQPQHF. The V gene is TRBV10-3, the J gene TRBJ1-5; 11 bases match TRBD1. V dropped 6 bases and J dropped 7; count of bases not matched to a gene: 5. Germline V gene lookup returns CDR1 ENHRY and CDR2 SYGVKD. This CDR3 spans 14 amino acids.

The chain employs TRBV18 and TRBJ1-1; TRBD1 might be the D (5 bases). This CDR3 has 16 amino acids. In germline, CDR1 is KGHSH, CDR2 LQKENI. V was pared by 3 bases and J by 1 base, with 15 bases between. CDR3 region: CASSPPREGTNTEAFF. The CDR3 DNA is TGTGCCAGCTCACCTCCCAGGGAGGGAACGAACACTGAAGCTTTCTTT.

The genes are TRBV27 and TRBJ2-7; 9 bases line up with TRBD2. Germline V gives CDR1 MNHEY, CDR2 SMNVEV (reference sequence). With 2 bases clipped from V and 0 bases from J, the junction kept 2 bases outside the gene matches. The CDR3 loop spans 15 amino acids. For the CDR3, the DNA is TGTGCCAGCAGTTTACGCGGGGGGGCCTCCTACGAGCAGTACTTC. It yields the protein CASSLRGGASYEQYF.